Shown below are 31 T cell receptor beta chains from a single sample sequenced in a study of beta chain features in type 1 diabetes. cDNA synthesis used the whole RNA isolate, giving expressed TCRB sequences. Assay used: immunoSEQ multiplex PCR; TCRdb lists only in-frame clones, some missing. The sample consists of some 400,000 clones, approximately 15% of them appearing once. The sequencing sample was made of naive CD4+ T cells from blood. Source of these receptors: a woman aged 18-29 years in good health.

The gene calls are TRBV7-2 and TRBJ2-2; no clear D. V lost 7 bases and J lost 7, with 16 bases in between. Germline loops: CDR1 SGHTA, CDR2 FQGNSA. The CDR3 is 14 residues long. The CDR3 is CASIDRVGGGELFF. The CDR3 nucleotides read TGTGCCAGCATCGACCGGGTTGGTGGCGGGGAGCTGTTTTTT. The full variable domain, completed using reference TRBV7-2 and TRBJ2-2, is GAGVSQSPSNKVTEKGKDVELRCDPISGHTALYWYRQSLGQGLEFLIYFQGNSAPDKSGLPSDRFSAERTGGSVSTLTIQRTQQEDSAVYLCASIDRVGGGELFFGEGSRLTVL.

The chain recombines TRBV28 with TRBJ2-3; weak D call: TRBD2 (5 bases). Trimming pared 5 bases from V and 3 bases from J, leaving 9 bases between. The CDR3 runs 13 residues. Germline CDR1 reads MDHEN; CDR2 reads SYDVKM. DNA of the CDR3: TGTGCCAGCAGTCGGGATTTGACAGATACGCAGTATTTT. Amino acid sequence: CASSRDLTDTQYF.

This clone was seen only a few times. The V and J genes are TRBV30 and TRBJ1-1; D is uncertain. The CDR3 runs to 13 residues. Germline V gene data show CDR1 as GTSNPN and CDR2 as SVGIG (reference sequence). Trimming removed 8 bases from V and 0 bases from J, with 13 bases in between. The DNA for the CDR3 is TGTGCCGGTCAACTAATGATGAACACTGAAGCTTTCTTT. Translated, it gives CAGQLMMNTEAFF. The entire variable domain, with the rest obtained from reference TRBV30 and TRBJ1-1, is as follows: SQTIHQWPATLVQPVGSPLSLECTVEGTSNPNLYWYRQAAGRGLQLLFYSVGIGQISSEVPQNLSASRPQDRQFILSSKKLLLSDSGFYLCAGQLMMNTEAFFGQGTRLTVV.

This clone has just a few counts. V gene TRBV18 combines with J gene TRBJ2-6, with TRBD1 matching 8 bases. With 0 bases clipped from V and 1 base from J, the junction kept 5 bases outside the gene matches. This CDR3 comprises 18 residues. In germline, CDR1 is KGHSH, CDR2 LQKENI. The CDR3 DNA reads as TGTGCCAGCTCACCACCGGGACAGGACACATCTGGGGCCAACGTCCTGACTTTC. It yields the protein CASSPPGQDTSGANVLTF.

This clone appeared a few times. CDR3 in amino acids: CASSQSGGRRTDTQYF. CDR3 sequence (DNA): TGTGCCAGCAGCCAGAGCGGGGGAAGACGCACAGATACGCAGTATTTT. The chain uses TRBV7-2 and TRBJ2-3; TRBD2 matches at 8 bases. CDR1 is SGHTA, CDR2 FQGNSA, per germline. V was pared by 5 bases and J by 1 base, with 8 bases of the junction left unmatched. There are 16 residues in the CDR3.

The chain links TRBV27 to TRBJ1-2; a weak D match, TRBD1 (5 bases). The CDR3 runs 16 residues. Trimming pared 6 bases from V and 8 bases from J, leaving 25 bases between. Germline assignment: CDR1 MNHEY and CDR2 SMNVEV (reference sequence). The CDR3 here is CASSPRGAGRLEGYTF. The CDR3 nucleotides are TGTGCCAGCAGCCCCCGCGGGGCAGGGCGATTAGAAGGCTACACCTTC.

The chain recombines TRBV6-6 with TRBJ1-5; D uncertain. The V end lost 2 bases, the J end lost 7 bases, and 6 bases lay between the germline ends. CDR3 length equals 12 residues. The germline CDR1 and CDR2 sequences are MNHNY and SVGAGI (reference sequence). CDR3 nucleotide sequence: TGTGCCAGCAGTTACAGCGGGCAGCCCCAGCATTTT. The encoded protein is CASSYSGQPQHF.

This clone came up a few times. The chain's CDR3 is CASSPGQGSVSYNEQFF. The CDR3 DNA reads as TGTGCCAGCAGCCCCGGACAGGGGAGTGTCTCCTACAATGAGCAGTTCTTC. The gene calls are TRBV11-2 and TRBJ2-1, with 9 bases aligning to TRBD1. The CDR3 length is 17 residues. The V gene end was trimmed by 5 bases and the J gene end by 0 bases; junction bases not matched to a gene: 8. Per the germline V gene, CDR1 is SGHAT and CDR2 is FQNNGV. The full variable domain, its missing parts supplied by reference TRBV11-2 and TRBJ2-1, is EAGVAQSPRYKIIEKRQSVAFWCNPISGHATLYWYQQILGQGPKLLIQFQNNGVVDDSQLPKDRFSAERLKGVDSTLKIQPAKLEDSAVYLCASSPGQGSVSYNEQFFGPGTRLTVL.

This clone turned up a few times. The chain couples TRBV6-5 to TRBJ2-3; TRBD1 matches 7 bases. Germline lookup yields CDR1 MNHEY and CDR2 SVGAGI. V lost 0 bases and J lost 4; bases outside the gene matches: 4. This CDR3 has 15 residues. The CDR3 is CASSYSTGLADTQYF. CDR3 sequence (DNA): TGTGCCAGCAGTTACTCGACAGGGCTCGCAGATACGCAGTATTTT.

V and J are TRBV18 and TRBJ2-6; TRBD2 agrees at 8 bases. V lost 2 bases and J lost 1; bases outside the gene matches: 13. From germline, CDR1 is KGHSH and CDR2 LQKENI. The CDR3 has 20 amino acids. CDR3 nucleotide sequence: TGTGCCAGCTCACCAATGGACCCGCTAGCGGGTTTGTCTGGGGCCAACGTCCTGACTTTC. This sequence encodes CASSPMDPLAGLSGANVLTF.

This clone has only a few counts. The chain joins TRBV30 to TRBJ1-1; D may be TRBD1 (5 bases). Trimming shortened V by 4 bases and J by 2 bases, and 11 bases separated the two germline ends. CDR1 is GTSNPN and CDR2 is SVGIG in the germline V gene (reference sequence). The CDR3 consists of 13 residues. DNA for the CDR3: TGTGCCTGGACAGGGCTTCTAAACACTGAAGCTTTCTTT. This codes for CAWTGLLNTEAFF.

The CDR3 region is CATSRLAGSSYEQYF. CDR3 DNA: TGTGCCACCAGCAGGCTCGCCGGGAGCTCCTACGAGCAGTACTTC. The chain uses TRBV15 and TRBJ2-7, with a possible D match to TRBD2 (6 bases). This CDR3 is 15 amino acids long. Germline V gene data show CDR1 as LNHNV and CDR2 as YYDKDF (reference sequence). With 3 bases removed from V and 0 bases from J, the gap between germline ends came to 12 bases. Filled out from reference TRBV15 and TRBJ2-7, the complete variable domain reads DAMVIQNPRYQVTQFGKPVTLSCSQTLNHNVMYWYQQKSSQAPKLLFHYYDKDFNNEADTPDNFQSRRPNTSFCFLDIRSPGLGDTAMYLCATSRLAGSSYEQYFGPGTRLTVT.

Of note for this clone: Other DNA sequences in this sample translate to the same CDR3. The V and J genes are TRBV20-1 and TRBJ2-7; 7 bases agree with TRBD1. CDR1 and CDR2 from the germline V gene are DFQATT and SNEGSKA (reference sequence). CDR3 length: 11 amino acids. J was trimmed by 3 bases and V by 5 bases; bases with no gene match: 1. The CDR3 nucleotides read TGCAGTGCTGACAGGGACTACGAGCAGTACTTC. Its protein is CSADRDYEQYF.

The chain combines TRBV29-1 with TRBJ2-3, with D possibly being TRBD1 (6 bases). The V gene's germline CDR1 is SQVTM and CDR2 ANQGSEA. The germline V and J ends were trimmed by 4 bases and 1 base, with 9 bases remaining between them. CDR3 size: 13 residues. As DNA, the CDR3 is TGCAGCGTTGGTTCAGGGGGCACAGATACGCAGTATTTT. This translates into CSVGSGGTDTQYF.

The chain carries TRBV5-1 and TRBJ2-3; 10 bases line up with TRBD1. The CDR3 is 15 amino acids. The germline V gene has CDR1 SGHRS and CDR2 YFSETQ. Germline trimming cut 4 bases from V and 6 bases from J; bases unmatched to any gene: 8. The CDR3 bases are TGCGCCAGCAGCGGCCGGGACAGGGGCATCGATACGCAGTATTTT. Translating it yields CASSGRDRGIDTQYF.

The J gene is TRBJ1-1, the V gene TRBV28; D gene ambiguous. Germline CDR1 reads MDHEN; CDR2 reads SYDVKM. The V gene lost 2 bases and the J gene lost 0 bases, with 16 bases spanning the gap. The CDR3 runs to 17 residues. The CDR3 reads CASSLEAFGRVNTEAFF. Here the CDR3 DNA reads TGTGCCAGCAGTTTAGAGGCCTTCGGGCGGGTGAACACTGAAGCTTTCTTT.

The chain is built from TRBV7-8 and TRBJ2-2; the match to TRBD2 covers 9 bases. CDR1 is SGHVS, CDR2 FQNEAQ, per germline. The CDR3 is 17 residues long. V was clipped by 3 bases and J by 3 bases; unmatched bases: 8. CDR3 DNA: TGTGCCAGCAGCTTGCGAGCGGGAGGTTCCTACACCGGGGAGCTGTTTTTT. Translation: CASSLRAGGSYTGELFF.

This clone was detected only a few times. This rearrangement joins TRBV6-1 to TRBJ2-3, with D maybe TRBD1 (5 bases). The CDR3 has 15 residues. Trimming shortened V by 3 bases and J by 0 bases, and 10 bases separated the two germline ends. Germline loops: CDR1 MNHNS, CDR2 SASEGT. The CDR3 reads CASSEQGYSTDTQYF. The CDR3 DNA reads TGTGCCAGCAGTGAGCAGGGATATAGCACAGATACGCAGTATTTT.

This clone was observed a handful of times. The chain links TRBV30 to TRBJ1-2; 9 nucleotides align to TRBD1. Looked up from germline, CDR1 is GTSNPN and CDR2 is SVGIG (reference sequence). The CDR3 has 15 amino acids. The V and J ends lost 2 bases and 8 bases, in that order; junction bases with no gene match: 12. CDR3 DNA: TGTGCCTGGAGTATCGGACAGGGGCCGACGGGGGGCTACACCTTC. Its translation is CAWSIGQGPTGGYTF.

The genes are TRBV28 and TRBJ2-1, with a tentative D call TRBD2 (5 bases). CDR1 is MDHEN, CDR2 SYDVKM, per germline. The CDR3 runs 15 residues. V was cut by 7 bases and J by 0 bases, with 13 bases left in between. CDR3 coding DNA: TGTGCCAGCACCCTGGGAGTAAGCTCCTACAATGAGCAGTTCTTC. Its protein is CASTLGVSSYNEQFF.

This chain links TRBV15 with TRBJ2-2; D unclear. This CDR3 is built from 13 residues. Trimming stripped 2 bases from V and 3 bases from J, with 4 bases between. Germline loops: CDR1 LNHNV, CDR2 YYDKDF (reference sequence). The CDR3 DNA follows: TGTGCCACCAGCAGACGGGACACCGGGGAGCTGTTTTTT. Translation: CATSRRDTGELFF.

Concerning this clone itself: Other DNA sequences in this sample translate to the same CDR3. The chain has TRBV28 and TRBJ1-1, with D unclear. CDR1 and CDR2 from the germline V gene are MDHEN and SYDVKM. The CDR3 runs 13 residues. The V gene lost 4 bases and the J gene lost 0 bases, with 6 bases spanning the gap. The DNA for the CDR3 is TGTGCCAGCAGTTCGGGAATGAACACTGAAGCTTTCTTT. Translating it yields CASSSGMNTEAFF.

This chain uses TRBV5-1 with TRBJ2-3; D perhaps matches TRBD1 (6 bases). This CDR3 has 14 amino acids. Germline V gene sequence: CDR1 SGHRS, CDR2 YFSETQ. The V and J ends lost 0 bases and 2 bases respectively, with 7 bases between them. CDR3 DNA: TGCGCCAGCAGCTTGGAGGGGGACACAGATACGCAGTATTTT. Its translation is CASSLEGDTDTQYF.

The chain links TRBV29-1 to TRBJ1-2; D may be TRBD1 (6 bases). Germline CDR1 is SQVTM and CDR2 is ANQGSEA. The length of the CDR3 is 12 residues. Trimming took 3 bases from V and 4 from J, leaving 9 bases between them. The CDR3, as DNA: TGCAGCGTTGACACAGGGCCCTATGGCTACACCTTC. Residues: CSVDTGPYGYTF.

This clone appeared a few times. The chain links TRBV9 to TRBJ2-7; 10 nucleotides align to TRBD2. J lost 2 bases, V lost 3 bases, and 8 bases had no gene match. CDR1 is SGDLS and CDR2 is YYNGEE in the germline V gene. This CDR3 contains 16 residues. The CDR3 loop is CASSAHYSGRAYEQYF. Here the CDR3 DNA reads TGTGCCAGCAGCGCCCACTACAGCGGGAGGGCCTACGAGCAGTACTTC.

This clone was seen more than once but under ten times. The rearrangement uses TRBV9 and TRBJ2-1, with TRBD2 identical over 9 bases. After removal of 0 bases from V and 6 bases from J, the junction contained 10 bases not matched to a gene. This CDR3 is 17 amino acids long. Germline V gives CDR1 SGDLS, CDR2 YYNGEE. The CDR3 region is CASSVVASGDHFNEQFF. For the CDR3, the DNA is TGTGCCAGCAGCGTAGTGGCTAGCGGGGACCACTTCAATGAGCAGTTCTTC.

The chain links TRBV10-3 to TRBJ1-1; D is possibly TRBD1 (5 bases). The V and J ends lost 2 bases and 6 bases respectively, with 19 bases between them. Germline CDR1 is ENHRY and CDR2 is SYGVKD. The CDR3 runs 16 residues. The CDR3 region is CAISEGAQGQYSEAFF. CDR3 coding DNA: TGTGCCATCAGTGAGGGCGCTCAGGGTCAATATTCTGAAGCTTTCTTT.

This clone was recorded once. The chain employs TRBV30 and TRBJ2-7; 14 bases fit TRBD2. V trimming: 3 bases; J trimming: 6 bases; junction bases outside the gene matches: 7. The germline V gene has CDR1 GTSNPN and CDR2 SVGIG (reference sequence). This CDR3 is built from 15 residues. CDR3 residues: CAWRATSGRAFEQYF. The DNA of the CDR3 is TGTGCCTGGAGAGCGACTAGCGGGAGGGCCTTCGAGCAGTACTTC.

DNA for the CDR3: TGTGCCAGCAGTAGCACCCTAGCGGGAGTAGGCAATGAGCAGTTCTTC. Its protein is CASSSTLAGVGNEQFF. The V and J genes are TRBV28 and TRBJ2-1, with TRBD2 matching 10 bases. The trim removed 5 bases at V and 6 bases at J, leaving 10 bases unmatched. Germline lookup yields CDR1 MDHEN and CDR2 SYDVKM. The CDR3 consists of 16 residues.

This clone was found a few times. The chain joins TRBV29-1 to TRBJ2-5, with D possibly TRBD2 on 7 matching bases. CDR3 length: 13 amino acids. Looked up from germline, CDR1 is SQVTM and CDR2 is ANQGSEA. Trimming took 7 bases from V and 3 from J, leaving 15 bases between them. For the CDR3, the DNA is TGCAGCGGGGGGGAGGGGGTCGAAGAGACCCAGTACTTC. Its translation: CSGGEGVEETQYF.

V is TRBV9 and J is TRBJ1-1; 7 nucleotides agree with TRBD1. The V segment lost 0 bases and the J segment 5 bases; nucleotides outside the gene matches: 4. Germline CDR1 and CDR2: SGDLS and YYNGEE. The CDR3 is 14 amino acids. CDR3 region: CASSVANRGTEAFF. The CDR3 DNA follows: TGTGCCAGCAGCGTAGCGAACAGGGGAACTGAAGCTTTCTTT.